The 14 T cell receptor beta chains listed next were all sequenced from one sample in a study of T-cell reconstitution after alpha-beta-depleted transplantation in children. Unique molecular identifiers were used to barcode this TCRbeta library. TCRdb reanalysed the PCR reads using MiXCR and keeps one entry per CDR3 protein. This sample yields 250,000 or so distinct CDR3 sequences, of which 20% to 30% are seen a single time; about 5% belongs to the top ten. This sample comprised PBMCs, mostly from graft donor cells, obtained 360 days after TCRalphabeta/CD19-depleted stem cell transplant. Receptors originate from a female patient aged 2 to 10 who had a stem cell transplant for congenital amegakaryocytic thrombocytopenia, so the T cells may come from the graft donor.

This clonotype was recorded a few times. V gene TRBV6-2 or TRBV6-3 combines with J gene TRBJ2-3, with D unclear. Germline V gives CDR1 MNHEY, CDR2 SVGEGT. CDR3 length equals 16 residues. Trimming took off 2 bases at V and 0 bases at J, with 12 bases between the two ends. The CDR3 DNA follows: TGTGCCAGCAGTTACGGTCTAGTCGGCAGCACAGATACGCAGTATTTT. This encodes CASSYGLVGSTDTQYF.

In this sample, this clonotype turned up many times. The J gene is TRBJ1-1, the V gene TRBV29-1; TRBD1 matches at 10 bases. CDR3 length equals 13 residues. The ends lost 6 bases at V and 4 bases at J; junction bases unmatched: 5. From germline, CDR1 is SQVTM and CDR2 ANQGSEA. CDR3 DNA sequence: TGCAGCGTACCGGGACAGGGGACCACTGAAGCTTTCTTT. It yields the protein CSVPGQGTTEAFF.

The genes are TRBV7-9 and TRBJ1-4; D may be TRBD1 (6 bases). V was clipped by 6 bases and J by 7 bases, with 15 bases between them. The CDR3 totals 14 residues. Germline lookup yields CDR1 SEHNR and CDR2 FQNEAQ (reference sequence). Here the CDR3 reads CASSKGGRGEKLFF. CDR3 nucleotide sequence: TGTGCCAGCAGTAAAGGGGGACGGGGTGAAAAACTGTTTTTT.

The V gene is TRBV6-6, the J gene TRBJ1-5, with no clear D. The germline V gene has CDR1 MNHNY and CDR2 SVGAGI (reference sequence). This CDR3 is built from 13 residues. V lost 8 bases and J lost 7, with 15 bases in between. The CDR3 DNA follows: TGTGCCAGCTGTCGGGGAATTGAACAGCCCCAGCATTTT. Protein product: CASCRGIEQPQHF.

The chain carries TRBV6-4 and TRBJ1-1; possible D gene TRBD1, 6 bases. Germline-derived CDR1 and CDR2 are MRHNA and SNTAGT. Trimming took off 3 bases at V and 4 bases at J, with 9 bases between the two ends. The CDR3 has 13 residues. CDR3: CASSDEGGTEAFF. In DNA, the CDR3 is TGTGCCAGCAGTGATGAGGGGGGCACTGAAGCTTTCTTT.

This clonotype was observed a handful of times. V usage is TRBV27 and J usage is TRBJ2-1; TRBD2 matches 13 bases. CDR1 and CDR2 (germline): MNHEY, SMNVEV (reference sequence). V lost 1 base to trimming and J lost 8 bases; unmatched junction nucleotides: 5. The CDR3 is 16 amino acids. In DNA form, the CDR3 reads TGTGCCAGCAGTTTATTACTAGCGGGAGGGCCACATGAGCAGTTCTTC. It encodes CASSLLLAGGPHEQFF.

The gene calls are TRBV3-1 and TRBJ2-3; D remains ambiguous. V was cut by 0 bases and J by 2 bases, with 12 bases left in between. The germline CDR1 and CDR2 sequences are LGHDT and YNNKEL (reference sequence). The CDR3 is 16 residues long. CDR3 sequence: CASSQDFETSTDTQYF. The CDR3 nucleotides are TGTGCCAGCAGCCAAGATTTCGAGACCTCCACAGATACGCAGTATTTT.

The chain couples TRBV12-3 or TRBV12-4 to TRBJ1-1, with no clear D. The CDR3 spans 15 residues. The V and J ends lost 7 bases and 0 bases respectively, with 15 bases between them. The CDR3 sequence: CASTRVGFLNTEAFF. CDR3 sequence (DNA): TGTGCCAGCACCCGAGTCGGGTTTTTGAACACTGAAGCTTTCTTT.

This clonotype was seen at least ten times. The CDR3 loop reads CASRNGQGATEAFF. Written as DNA, the CDR3 is TGCGCCAGCAGAAACGGACAGGGGGCAACTGAAGCTTTCTTT. The chain uses TRBV10-2 and TRBJ1-1, with TRBD1 matching 11 bases. The CDR3 extends over 14 amino acids. V shed 6 bases and J 5 bases; nucleotides not matched to a gene: 5. From germline, CDR1 is WSHSY and CDR2 SAAADI.

This clonotype was detected a few times. The chain uses TRBV20-1 and TRBJ1-2; no clear D gene. Germline CDR1 is DFQATT and CDR2 is SNEGSKA (reference sequence). The V and J ends lost 5 bases and 4 bases respectively, with 14 bases between them. The CDR3 loop spans 13 amino acids. CDR3 protein: CSAPKGWGYGYTF. The DNA for the CDR3 is TGCAGTGCTCCAAAGGGTTGGGGCTATGGCTACACCTTC.

The rearrangement uses TRBV5-1 and TRBJ2-7; D is unresolved. Germline V gene sequence: CDR1 SGHRS, CDR2 YFSETQ. The CDR3 runs to 14 residues. Deletions cut 4 bases from V and 1 base from J, with 12 bases between. CDR3 sequence reads: CASSRSVGSYEQYF. The CDR3 nucleotides read TGCGCCAGCAGCCGGTCGGTAGGGTCCTACGAGCAGTACTTC.

This clonotype was observed a handful of times. The rearrangement uses TRBV3-1 and TRBJ2-1; D may be TRBD1 (5 bases). V was trimmed by 1 base and J by 3 bases, leaving 13 bases between them. The CDR3 sequence is 16 residues long. Germline V gene data show CDR1 as LGHDT and CDR2 as YNNKEL (reference sequence). The chain's CDR3 is CASSQVHWGSYNEQFF. CDR3 nucleotide sequence: TGTGCCAGCAGCCAAGTGCACTGGGGCAGCTACAATGAGCAGTTCTTC.

The table lists this clonotype with a few counts. J is TRBJ2-7 and V is TRBV5-1; a possible D gene is TRBD1 (6 bases). The CDR3 is 15 amino acids. V was shortened by 0 bases and J by 2 bases, with 12 bases between the two germline ends. Germline V lookup: CDR1 SGHRS, CDR2 YFSETQ. The CDR3 protein is CASSLGTVVTYEQYF. The CDR3 region has the DNA TGCGCCAGCAGCTTGGGGACAGTCGTCACCTACGAGCAGTACTTC.

This clonotype has at least ten counts. This chain uses TRBV20-1 with TRBJ2-7; no clear D gene. V lost 3 bases and J lost 0, with 12 bases in between. CDR3 length equals 14 residues. The germline CDR1 and CDR2 sequences are DFQATT and SNEGSKA (reference sequence). The CDR3 region is CSARDMAISYEQYF. The DNA for the CDR3 is TGCAGTGCTAGGGATATGGCTATCTCCTACGAGCAGTACTTC.